These T cell receptor beta chains were read from a single sample in a study of T cell repertoires in cytomegalovirus infection. TCRdb analysed the reads with MiXCR anew, one entry per CDR3 protein. The data hold about 480,000 distinct CDR3 sequences, with around 35% observed a single time. These receptors' antigens are unknown. The material sequenced was cultured PBMCs, taken from culture after CMV antigen stimulation. The receptors were sampled from a human donor in good health (CMV status not recorded). Some clones in this sample may be carry-over from other donors' samples. Each CDR3 is given with its conserved first and last residue. Each record gives: J gene, V gene, CDR3 length, CDR3 protein.

J gene: TRBJ2-5; V gene: TRBV7-9; CDR3 length: 16; CDR3 protein: CASSGLAGGSQETQYF
J gene: TRBJ2-3; V gene: TRBV7-9; CDR3 length: 15; CDR3 protein: CASSSTSGGTDTQYF
J gene: TRBJ2-1; V gene: TRBV12-3/TRBV12-4; CDR3 length: 15; CDR3 protein: CASRTRQGGRNEQLF
J gene: TRBJ1-2; V gene: TRBV2; CDR3 length: 14; CDR3 protein: CAGTRGQMNYGYTF
J gene: TRBJ1-1; V gene: TRBV19; CDR3 length: 13; CDR3 protein: CASSIVENTEAFF
J gene: TRBJ2-3; V gene: TRBV7-9; CDR3 length: 21; CDR3 protein: CASSPQNRDGRLASKEDTQYF
J gene: TRBJ2-2; V gene: TRBV6-2/TRBV6-3; CDR3 length: 15; CDR3 protein: CASRQTSGSTGELFF
J gene: TRBJ1-3; V gene: TRBV28; CDR3 length: 16; CDR3 protein: CASSQDHRSVGNTIYF
J gene: TRBJ1-2; V gene: TRBV6-5; CDR3 length: 15; CDR3 protein: CASSETGTGGLGYTF
J gene: TRBJ2-5; V gene: TRBV25-1; CDR3 length: 15; CDR3 protein: CASSEHSGVQETQYF
J gene: TRBJ1-3; V gene: TRBV7-8; CDR3 length: 17; CDR3 protein: CASSRHPGRDSGNTIYF
J gene: TRBJ1-2; V gene: TRBV2; CDR3 length: 16; CDR3 protein: CASSEDSGDHGYGYTF
J gene: TRBJ2-4; V gene: TRBV5-1; CDR3 length: 14; CDR3 protein: CASSPRERADIQYF
J gene: TRBJ1-2; V gene: TRBV7-2; CDR3 length: 15; CDR3 protein: CASSGGTGDLYGYTF
J gene: TRBJ1-5; V gene: TRBV19; CDR3 length: 15; CDR3 protein: CASSTGGFGNQPQHF
J gene: TRBJ2-2; V gene: TRBV7-2; CDR3 length: 16; CDR3 protein: CASSRARDRPPRELFF
J gene: TRBJ2-5; V gene: TRBV6-1; CDR3 length: 17; CDR3 protein: CASSTGLAGGPQETQYF
J gene: TRBJ1-5; V gene: TRBV7-8; CDR3 length: 18; CDR3 protein: CASSSSAVRGNSNQPQHF
J gene: TRBJ2-3; V gene: TRBV7-2; CDR3 length: 17; CDR3 protein: CASSPTGPALAGDTQYF
J gene: TRBJ1-2; V gene: TRBV19; CDR3 length: 14; CDR3 protein: CASSHGQKYYGYTF
J gene: TRBJ2-7; V gene: TRBV10-3; CDR3 length: 15; CDR3 protein: CAISPGGTSGNEQYF
J gene: TRBJ1-2; V gene: TRBV7-2; CDR3 length: 12; CDR3 protein: CASSLSTGGYTF
J gene: TRBJ1-3; V gene: TRBV9; CDR3 length: 15; CDR3 protein: CASSPTGSIGNTIYF
J gene: TRBJ2-1; V gene: TRBV7-3; CDR3 length: 16; CDR3 protein: CASSSIPDSLHNEQFF
J gene: TRBJ2-7; V gene: TRBV19; CDR3 length: 16; CDR3 protein: CASLARRDFGSYEQYF
J gene: TRBJ2-3; V gene: TRBV29-1; CDR3 length: 15; CDR3 protein: CSPSTSGRAWDTQYF
J gene: TRBJ2-1; V gene: TRBV5-1; CDR3 length: 15; CDR3 protein: CASSLEAGPSNEQFF
J gene: TRBJ1-1; V gene: TRBV2; CDR3 length: 14; CDR3 protein: CASKSGTLNTEAFF